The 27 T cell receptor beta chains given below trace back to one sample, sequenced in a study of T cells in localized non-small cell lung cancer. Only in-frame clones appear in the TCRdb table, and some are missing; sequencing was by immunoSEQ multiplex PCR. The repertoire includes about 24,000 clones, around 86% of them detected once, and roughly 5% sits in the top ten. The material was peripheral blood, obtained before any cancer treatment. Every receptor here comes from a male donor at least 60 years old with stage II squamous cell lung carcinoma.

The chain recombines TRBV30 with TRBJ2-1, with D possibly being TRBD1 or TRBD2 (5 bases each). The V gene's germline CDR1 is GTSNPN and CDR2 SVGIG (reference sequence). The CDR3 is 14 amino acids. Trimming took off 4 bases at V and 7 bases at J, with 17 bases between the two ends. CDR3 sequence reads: CAWNPGTAMNEQFF. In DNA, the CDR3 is TGTGCCTGGAACCCTGGGACCGCGATGAATGAGCAGTTCTTC.

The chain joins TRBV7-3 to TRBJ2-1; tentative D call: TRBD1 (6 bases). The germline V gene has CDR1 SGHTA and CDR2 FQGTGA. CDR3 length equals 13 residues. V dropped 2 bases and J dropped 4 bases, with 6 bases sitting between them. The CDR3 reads CASSLGQYNEQFF. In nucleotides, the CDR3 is TGTGCCAGCAGCTTAGGACAGTACAATGAGCAGTTCTTC.

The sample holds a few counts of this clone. CDR3 sequence (DNA): TGTGCCAGCAGCTTGTTTGCTAGCGGGGGCCAAGATACGCAGTATTTT. The encoded protein is CASSLFASGGQDTQYF. The gene calls are TRBV7-2 and TRBJ2-3; TRBD2 matches at 10 bases. Germline-derived CDR1 and CDR2 are SGHTA and FQGNSA. After removal of 3 bases from V and 5 bases from J, the junction contained 8 bases not matched to a gene. This CDR3 region has 16 residues.

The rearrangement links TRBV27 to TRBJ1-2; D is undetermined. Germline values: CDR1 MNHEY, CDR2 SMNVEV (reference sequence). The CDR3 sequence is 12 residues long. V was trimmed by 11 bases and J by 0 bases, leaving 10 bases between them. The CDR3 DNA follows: TGTGCCGCACGGACCTCTAACTATGGCTACACCTTC. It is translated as CAARTSNYGYTF.

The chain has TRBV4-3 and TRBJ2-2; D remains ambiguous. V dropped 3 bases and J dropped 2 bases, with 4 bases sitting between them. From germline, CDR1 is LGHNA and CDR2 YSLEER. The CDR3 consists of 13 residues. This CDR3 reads CASSHENTGELFF. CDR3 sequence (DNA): TGCGCCAGCAGCCATGAAAACACCGGGGAGCTGTTTTTT.

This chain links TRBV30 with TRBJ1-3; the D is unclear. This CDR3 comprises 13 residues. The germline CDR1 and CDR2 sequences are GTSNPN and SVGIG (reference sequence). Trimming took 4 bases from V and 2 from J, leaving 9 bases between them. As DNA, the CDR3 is TGTGCCTGGACGGATTTAACTGGAAACACCATATATTTT. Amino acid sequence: CAWTDLTGNTIYF.

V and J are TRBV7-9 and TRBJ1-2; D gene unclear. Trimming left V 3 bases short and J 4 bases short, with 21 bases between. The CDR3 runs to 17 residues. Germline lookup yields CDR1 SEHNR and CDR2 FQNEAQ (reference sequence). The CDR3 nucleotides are TGTGCCAGCAGCTTTTCGTTACCCCCTTCAGGAACCTATGGCTACACCTTC. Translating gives CASSFSLPPSGTYGYTF.

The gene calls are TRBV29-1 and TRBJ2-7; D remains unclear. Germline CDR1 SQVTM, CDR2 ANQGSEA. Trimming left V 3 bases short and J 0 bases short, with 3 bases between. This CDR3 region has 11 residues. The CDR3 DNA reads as TGCAGCGTTGAGAGCTCCTACGAGCAGTACTTC. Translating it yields CSVESSYEQYF.

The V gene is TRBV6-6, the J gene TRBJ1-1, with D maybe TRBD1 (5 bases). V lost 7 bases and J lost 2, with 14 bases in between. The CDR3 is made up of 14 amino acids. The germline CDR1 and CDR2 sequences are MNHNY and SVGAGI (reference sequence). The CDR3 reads CASIMTGGNTEAFF. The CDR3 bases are TGTGCCAGCATCATGACTGGGGGAAACACTGAAGCTTTCTTT.

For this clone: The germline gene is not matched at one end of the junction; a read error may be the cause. The CDR3, as DNA: TGTGCCAGTAGTATGGGTCTAAAATGGGTCTTC. Its translation is CASSMGLKWVF. The gene calls are TRBV19 and TRBJ2-1; no clear D. The CDR3 has 11 residues. Germline values: CDR1 LNHDA, CDR2 SQIVND (reference sequence). The whole variable domain, filled in from reference TRBV19 and TRBJ2-1, reads DGGITQSPKYLFRKEGQNVTLSCEQNLNHDAMYWYRQDPGQGLRLIYYSQIVNDFQKGDIAEGYSVSREKKESFPLTVTSAQKNPTAFYLCASSMGLKWVFGPGTRLTVL.

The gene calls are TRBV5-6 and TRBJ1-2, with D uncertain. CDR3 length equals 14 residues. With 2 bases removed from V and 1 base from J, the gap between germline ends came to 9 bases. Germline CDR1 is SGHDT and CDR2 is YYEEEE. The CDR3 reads CASSFSRNNYGYTF. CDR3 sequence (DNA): TGTGCCAGCAGCTTTTCCAGAAATAACTATGGCTACACCTTC.

CDR3 amino acids: CASSYNGHYGYTF. The CDR3 nucleotides read TGTGCCAGCAGTTATAACGGACACTATGGCTACACCTTC. The chain joins TRBV6-6 to TRBJ1-2; D gene unclear. The V and J ends lost 3 bases and 3 bases respectively, with 8 bases between them. The germline V gene encodes CDR1 MNHNY and CDR2 SVGAGI (reference sequence). The CDR3 loop spans 13 amino acids.

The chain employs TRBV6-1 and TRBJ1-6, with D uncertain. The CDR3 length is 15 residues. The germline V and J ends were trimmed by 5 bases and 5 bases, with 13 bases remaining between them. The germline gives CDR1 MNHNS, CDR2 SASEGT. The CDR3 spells CASSRRGTDNSPLHF. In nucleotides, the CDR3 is TGTGCCAGCAGTCGCCGGGGAACAGATAATTCACCCCTCCACTTT.

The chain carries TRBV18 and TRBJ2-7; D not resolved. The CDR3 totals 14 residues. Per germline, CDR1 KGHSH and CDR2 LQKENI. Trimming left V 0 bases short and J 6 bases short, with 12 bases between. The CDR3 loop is CASSPPGRSLEQYF. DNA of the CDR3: TGTGCCAGCTCACCACCAGGAAGGTCCCTCGAGCAGTACTTC.

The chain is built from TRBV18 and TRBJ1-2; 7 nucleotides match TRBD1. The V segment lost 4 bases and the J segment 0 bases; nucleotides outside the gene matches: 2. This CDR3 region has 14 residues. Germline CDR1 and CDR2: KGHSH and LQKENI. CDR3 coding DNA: TGTGCCAGCTCACGCGGGACAGCTAACTATGGCTACACCTTC. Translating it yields CASSRGTANYGYTF.

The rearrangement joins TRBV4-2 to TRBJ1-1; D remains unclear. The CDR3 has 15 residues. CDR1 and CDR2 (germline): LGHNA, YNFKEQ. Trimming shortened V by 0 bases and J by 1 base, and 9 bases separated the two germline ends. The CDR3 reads CASSQDREGNTEAFF. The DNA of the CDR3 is TGTGCCAGCAGCCAAGATCGGGAAGGGAACACTGAAGCTTTCTTT.

The DNA of the CDR3 is TGTGCCAGTAGCACCGGGACCTACCTCTTCGTGCAGTTCTTC. Translating gives CASSTGTYLFVQFF. The chain joins TRBV28 to TRBJ2-1; D may match TRBD1 or TRBD2 (5 bases each). Germline loops: CDR1 MDHEN, CDR2 SYDVKM. This CDR3 has 14 amino acids. Trimming removed 9 bases from V and 12 bases from J, with 24 bases in between.

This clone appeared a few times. The CDR3 sequence: CASSFTGGHEAFF. CDR3 sequence (DNA): TGTGCCAGCAGCTTTACAGGGGGGCATGAAGCTTTCTTT. This chain joins TRBV7-2 and TRBJ1-1; 8 positions agree with TRBD1. CDR1 and CDR2 (germline): SGHTA, FQGNSA. The V and J ends lost 3 bases and 7 bases, in that order; junction bases with no gene match: 4. CDR3 length equals 13 residues.

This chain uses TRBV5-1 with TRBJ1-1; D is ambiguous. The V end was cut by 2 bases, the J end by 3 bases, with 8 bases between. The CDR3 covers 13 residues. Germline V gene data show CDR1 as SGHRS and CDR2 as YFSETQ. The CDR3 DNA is TGCGCCAGCAGCTTAAATATGGACACTGAAGCTTTCTTT. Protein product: CASSLNMDTEAFF.

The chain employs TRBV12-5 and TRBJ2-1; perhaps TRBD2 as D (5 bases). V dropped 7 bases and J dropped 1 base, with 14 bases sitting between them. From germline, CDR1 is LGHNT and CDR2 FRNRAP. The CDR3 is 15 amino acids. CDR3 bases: TGTGCTAGTGCCAAGAGCGGTGGGTCCTACAATGAGCAGTTCTTC. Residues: CASAKSGGSYNEQFF.

The CDR3: CASRGDGNTEAFF. The CDR3 nucleotides read TGTGCCAGCAGGGGGGATGGGAACACTGAAGCTTTCTTT. V usage is TRBV10-3 and J usage is TRBJ1-1, with 7 bases fitting TRBD1. With 10 bases clipped from V and 1 base from J, the junction kept 6 bases outside the gene matches. Germline values: CDR1 ENHRY, CDR2 SYGVKD. This CDR3 has 13 amino acids.

This CDR3 reads CASSVGGRAEAFF. DNA of the CDR3: TGTGCCAGCAGCGTAGGGGGGAGGGCTGAAGCTTTCTTT. The chain recombines TRBV9 with TRBJ1-1; perhaps TRBD1 as D (5 bases). Trimming took off 0 bases at V and 6 bases at J, with 9 bases between the two ends. The germline V gene encodes CDR1 SGDLS and CDR2 YYNGEE. This CDR3 is 13 amino acids long.

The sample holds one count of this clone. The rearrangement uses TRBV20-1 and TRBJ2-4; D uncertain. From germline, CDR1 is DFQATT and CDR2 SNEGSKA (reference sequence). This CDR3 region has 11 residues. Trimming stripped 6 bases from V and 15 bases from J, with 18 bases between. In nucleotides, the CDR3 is TGCAGTGCCCGAGACTTGGGTATTGGGTACTTC. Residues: CSARDLGIGYF.

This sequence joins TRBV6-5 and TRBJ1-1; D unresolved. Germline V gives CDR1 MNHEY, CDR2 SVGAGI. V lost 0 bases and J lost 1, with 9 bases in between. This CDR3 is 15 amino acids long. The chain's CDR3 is CASSYSNPGNTEAFF. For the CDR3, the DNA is TGTGCCAGCAGTTACTCGAACCCCGGGAACACTGAAGCTTTCTTT.

This chain's CDR3 is CASSRERYQETQYF. The CDR3 region has the DNA TGCGCCAGCAGCCGAGAGCGGTACCAAGAGACCCAGTACTTC. The V call is TRBV4-1, the J call TRBJ2-5, with D possibly TRBD2 on 5 matching bases. In germline, CDR1 is MGHRA, CDR2 YSYEKL. The CDR3 has 14 residues. V lost 4 bases and J 0 bases, leaving 9 bases between the germline ends.

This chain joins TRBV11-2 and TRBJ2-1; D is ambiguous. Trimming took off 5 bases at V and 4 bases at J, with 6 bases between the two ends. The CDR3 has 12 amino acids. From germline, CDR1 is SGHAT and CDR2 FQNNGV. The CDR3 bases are TGTGCCAGCAGCCTCACTTACAATGAGCAGTTCTTC. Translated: CASSLTYNEQFF.

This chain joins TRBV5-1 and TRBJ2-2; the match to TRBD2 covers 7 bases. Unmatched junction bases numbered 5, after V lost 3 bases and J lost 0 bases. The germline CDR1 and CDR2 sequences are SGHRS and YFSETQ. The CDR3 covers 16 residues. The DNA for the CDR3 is TGCGCCAGCAGCTCCAGCCTAGCGGCGAACACCGGGGAGCTGTTTTTT. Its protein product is CASSSSLAANTGELFF.